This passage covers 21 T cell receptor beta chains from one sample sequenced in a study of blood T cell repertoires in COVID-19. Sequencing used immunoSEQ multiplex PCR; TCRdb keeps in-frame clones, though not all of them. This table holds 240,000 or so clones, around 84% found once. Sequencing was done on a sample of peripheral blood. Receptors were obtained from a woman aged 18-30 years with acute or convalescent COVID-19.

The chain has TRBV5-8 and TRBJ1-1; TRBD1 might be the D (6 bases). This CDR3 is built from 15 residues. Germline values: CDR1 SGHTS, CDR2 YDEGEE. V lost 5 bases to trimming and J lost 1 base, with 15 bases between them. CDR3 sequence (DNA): TGTGCCAGCAGGGAAAGGGGGGGTCGGAACACTGAAGCTTTCTTT. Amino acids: CASRERGGRNTEAFF.

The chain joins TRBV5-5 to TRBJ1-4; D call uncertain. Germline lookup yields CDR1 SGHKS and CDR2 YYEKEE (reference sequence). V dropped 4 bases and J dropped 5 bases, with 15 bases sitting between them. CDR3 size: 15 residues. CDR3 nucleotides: TGTGCCAGCAGCCCTCTCGGGTCGAGGAATGAAAAACTGTTTTTT. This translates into CASSPLGSRNEKLFF.

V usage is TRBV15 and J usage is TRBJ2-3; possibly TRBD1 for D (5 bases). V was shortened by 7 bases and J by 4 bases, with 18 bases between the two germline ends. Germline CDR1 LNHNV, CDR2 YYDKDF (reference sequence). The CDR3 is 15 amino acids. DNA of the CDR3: TGTGCCACCATTAGTTACGCTCAAGGGGCAGATACGCAGTATTTT. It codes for CATISYAQGADTQYF.

The CDR3 bases are TGTGCCAGCTCACCGCAGACAGGGGGCATGACAGATACGCAGTATTTT. Its translation is CASSPQTGGMTDTQYF. The V and J genes are TRBV18 and TRBJ2-3, with TRBD1 identical over 10 bases. With V trimmed by 3 bases and J by 3 bases, 6 bases remained unmatched. The length of the CDR3 is 16 residues. Germline V CDR1 and CDR2: KGHSH, LQKENI.

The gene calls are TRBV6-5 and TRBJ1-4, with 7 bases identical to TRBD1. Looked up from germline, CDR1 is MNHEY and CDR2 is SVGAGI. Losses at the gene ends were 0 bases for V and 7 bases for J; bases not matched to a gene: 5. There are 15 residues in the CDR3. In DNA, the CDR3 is TGTGCCAGCAGTTACTCGAGGGGGCACGTTGAAAAACTGTTTTTT. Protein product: CASSYSRGHVEKLFF.

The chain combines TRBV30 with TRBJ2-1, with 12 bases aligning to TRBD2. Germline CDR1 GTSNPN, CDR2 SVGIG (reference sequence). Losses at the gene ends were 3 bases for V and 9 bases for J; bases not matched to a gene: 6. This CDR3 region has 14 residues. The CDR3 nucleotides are TGTGCCTGGAGGTTACTAGCGGGAGGTACTGAGCAGTTCTTC. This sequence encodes CAWRLLAGGTEQFF.

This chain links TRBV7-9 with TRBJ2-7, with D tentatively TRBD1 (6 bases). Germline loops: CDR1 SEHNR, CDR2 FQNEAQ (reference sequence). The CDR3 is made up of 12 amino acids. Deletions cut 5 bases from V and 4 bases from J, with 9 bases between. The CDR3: CASSLGQYEQYF. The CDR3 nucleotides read TGTGCCAGCAGCCTTGGACAGTACGAGCAGTACTTC. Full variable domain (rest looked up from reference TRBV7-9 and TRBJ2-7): DTGVSQNPRHKITKRGQNVTFRCDPISEHNRLYWYRQTLGQGPEFLTYFQNEAQLEKSRLLSDRFSAERPKGSFSTLEIQRTEQGDSAMYLCASSLGQYEQYFGPGTRLTVT.

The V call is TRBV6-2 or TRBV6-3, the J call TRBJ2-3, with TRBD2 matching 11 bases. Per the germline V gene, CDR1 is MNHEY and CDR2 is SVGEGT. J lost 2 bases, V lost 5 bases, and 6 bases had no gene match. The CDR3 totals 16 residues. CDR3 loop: CASSIFSGRATDTQYF. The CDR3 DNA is TGTGCCAGCAGTATATTTAGCGGGAGGGCCACAGATACGCAGTATTTT.

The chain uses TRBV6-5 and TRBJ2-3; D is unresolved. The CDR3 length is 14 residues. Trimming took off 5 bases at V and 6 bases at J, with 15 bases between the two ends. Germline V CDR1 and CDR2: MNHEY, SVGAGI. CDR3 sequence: CASSRLGVLDTQYF. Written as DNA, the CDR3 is TGTGCCAGCAGTCGTCTGGGCGTACTGGATACGCAGTATTTT.

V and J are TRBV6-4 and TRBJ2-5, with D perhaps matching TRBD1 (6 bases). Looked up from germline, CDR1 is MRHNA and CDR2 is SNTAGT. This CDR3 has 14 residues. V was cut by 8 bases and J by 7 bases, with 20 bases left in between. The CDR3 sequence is CASSEDRRFGTQYF. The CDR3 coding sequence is TGTGCCAGCTCCGAGGACAGACGGTTTGGGACCCAGTACTTC.

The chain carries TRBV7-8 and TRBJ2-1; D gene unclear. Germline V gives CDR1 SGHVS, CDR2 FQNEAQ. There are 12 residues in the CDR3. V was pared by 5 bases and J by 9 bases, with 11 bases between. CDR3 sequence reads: CASSQNPGEQFF. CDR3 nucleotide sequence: TGTGCCAGCAGCCAGAATCCCGGTGAGCAGTTCTTC.

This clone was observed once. The CDR3 DNA follows: TGTGCCAGCGGGGGACAGGACACAGATACGCAGTATTTT. This translates into CASGGQDTDTQYF. The rearrangement uses TRBV2 and TRBJ2-3; the match to TRBD1 covers 8 bases. The V gene's germline CDR1 is SNHLY and CDR2 FYNNEI. Losses at the gene ends were 8 bases for V and 2 bases for J; bases not matched to a gene: 3. There are 13 residues in the CDR3.

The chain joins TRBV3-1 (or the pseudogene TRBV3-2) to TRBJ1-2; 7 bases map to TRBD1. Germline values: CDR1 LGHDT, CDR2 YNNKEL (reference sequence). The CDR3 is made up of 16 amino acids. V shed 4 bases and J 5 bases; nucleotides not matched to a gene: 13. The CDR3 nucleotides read TGTGCCAGCAGCCGTACGACAGGGTTAAGCGGGTATGGCTACACCTTC. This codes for CASSRTTGLSGYGYTF.

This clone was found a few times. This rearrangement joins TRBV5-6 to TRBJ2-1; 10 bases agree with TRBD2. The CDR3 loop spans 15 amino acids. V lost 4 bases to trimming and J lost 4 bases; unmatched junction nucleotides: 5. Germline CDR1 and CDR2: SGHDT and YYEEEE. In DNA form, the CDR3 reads TGTGCCAGCAGCCGGACTAGCGGACCTTACAATGAGCAGTTCTTC. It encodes CASSRTSGPYNEQFF.

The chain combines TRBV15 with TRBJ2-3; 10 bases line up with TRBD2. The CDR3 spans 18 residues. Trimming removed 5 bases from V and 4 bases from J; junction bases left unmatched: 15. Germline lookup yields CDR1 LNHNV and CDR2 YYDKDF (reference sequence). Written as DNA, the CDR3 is TGTGCCACCAGCTCAAAGCGGGAGGGCCTCAAAAACGCAGATACGCAGTATTTT. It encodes CATSSKREGLKNADTQYF.

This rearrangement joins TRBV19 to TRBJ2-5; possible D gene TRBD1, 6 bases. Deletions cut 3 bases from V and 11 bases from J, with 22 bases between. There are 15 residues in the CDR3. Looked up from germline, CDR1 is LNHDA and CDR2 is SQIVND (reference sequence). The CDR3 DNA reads TGTGCCAGTAGTATGGTGTGGCAGCAAAAAGGGGGTCAGTACTTC. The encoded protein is CASSMVWQQKGGQYF. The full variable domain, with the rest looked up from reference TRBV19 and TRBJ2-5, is DGGITQSPKYLFRKEGQNVTLSCEQNLNHDAMYWYRQDPGQGLRLIYYSQIVNDFQKGDIAEGYSVSREKKESFPLTVTSAQKNPTAFYLCASSMVWQQKGGQYFGPGTRLLVL.

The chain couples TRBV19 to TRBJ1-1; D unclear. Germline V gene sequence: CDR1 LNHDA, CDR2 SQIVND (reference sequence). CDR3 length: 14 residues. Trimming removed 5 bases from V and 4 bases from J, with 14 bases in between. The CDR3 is CASSRLGLFTEAFF. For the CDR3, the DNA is TGTGCCAGTAGTCGGTTGGGCCTCTTCACTGAAGCTTTCTTT.

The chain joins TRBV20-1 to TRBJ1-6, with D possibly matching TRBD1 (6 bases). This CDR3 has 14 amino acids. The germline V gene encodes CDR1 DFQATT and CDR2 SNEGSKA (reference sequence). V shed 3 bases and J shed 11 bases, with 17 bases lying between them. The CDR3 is CSASKGHPRPPLHF. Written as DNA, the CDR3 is TGCAGTGCTAGTAAGGGACACCCCCGGCCACCCCTCCACTTT.

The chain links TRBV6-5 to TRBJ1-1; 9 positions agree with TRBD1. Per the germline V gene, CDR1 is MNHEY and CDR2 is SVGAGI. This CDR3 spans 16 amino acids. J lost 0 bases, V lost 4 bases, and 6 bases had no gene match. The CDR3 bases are TGTGCCAGCAGTTGGTCACAGGGGGCTCTGAACACTGAAGCTTTCTTT. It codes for CASSWSQGALNTEAFF.

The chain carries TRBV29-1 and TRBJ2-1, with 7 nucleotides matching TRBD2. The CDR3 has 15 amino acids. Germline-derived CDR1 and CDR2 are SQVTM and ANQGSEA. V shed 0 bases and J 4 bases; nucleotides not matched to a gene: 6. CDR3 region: CSVEDPASGYNEQFF. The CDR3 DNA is TGCAGCGTTGAAGATCCGGCTAGCGGATACAATGAGCAGTTCTTC.

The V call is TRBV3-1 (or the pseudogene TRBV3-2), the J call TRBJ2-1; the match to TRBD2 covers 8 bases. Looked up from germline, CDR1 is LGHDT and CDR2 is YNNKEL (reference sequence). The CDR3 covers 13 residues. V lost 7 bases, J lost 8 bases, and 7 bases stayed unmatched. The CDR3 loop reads CASTRSGSYEQFF. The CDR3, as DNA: TGTGCCAGCACCCGAAGCGGGAGCTATGAGCAGTTCTTC.